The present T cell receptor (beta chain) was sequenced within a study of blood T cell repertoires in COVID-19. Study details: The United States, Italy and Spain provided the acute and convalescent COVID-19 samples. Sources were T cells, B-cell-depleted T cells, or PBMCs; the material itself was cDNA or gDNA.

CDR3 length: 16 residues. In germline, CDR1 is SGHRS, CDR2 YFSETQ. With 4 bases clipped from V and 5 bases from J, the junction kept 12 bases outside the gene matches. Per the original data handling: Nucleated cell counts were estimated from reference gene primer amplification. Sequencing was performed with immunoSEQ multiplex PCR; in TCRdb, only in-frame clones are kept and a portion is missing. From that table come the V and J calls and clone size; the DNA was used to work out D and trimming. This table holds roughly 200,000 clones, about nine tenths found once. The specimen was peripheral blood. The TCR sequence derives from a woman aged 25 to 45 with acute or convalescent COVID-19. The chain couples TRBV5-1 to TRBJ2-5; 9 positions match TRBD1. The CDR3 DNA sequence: TGCGCCAGCAGCCTAGGACAGGGGCTGTATGTCGAGACCCAGTACTTC. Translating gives CASSLGQGLYVETQYF.